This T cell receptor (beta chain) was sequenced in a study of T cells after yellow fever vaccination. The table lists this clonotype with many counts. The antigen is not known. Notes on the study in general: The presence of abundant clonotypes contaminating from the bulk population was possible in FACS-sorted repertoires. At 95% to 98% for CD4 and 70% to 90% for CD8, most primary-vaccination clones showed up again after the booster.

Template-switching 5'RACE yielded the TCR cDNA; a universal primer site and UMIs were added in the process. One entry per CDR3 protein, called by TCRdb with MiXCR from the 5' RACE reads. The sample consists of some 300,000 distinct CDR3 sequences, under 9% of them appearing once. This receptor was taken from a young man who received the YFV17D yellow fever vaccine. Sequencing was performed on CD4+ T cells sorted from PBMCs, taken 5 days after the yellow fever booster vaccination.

The DNA of the CDR3 is TGTGCCAGCAGCGGACAGGTCCAAGAGACCCAGTACTTC. Translated: CASSGQVQETQYF. The genes are TRBV27 and TRBJ2-5, with 7 bases matching TRBD1. V gave up 6 bases and J gave up 1 base; unmatched junction bases: 2. The length of the CDR3 is 13 residues. Germline V gives CDR1 MNHEY, CDR2 SMNVEV (reference sequence).